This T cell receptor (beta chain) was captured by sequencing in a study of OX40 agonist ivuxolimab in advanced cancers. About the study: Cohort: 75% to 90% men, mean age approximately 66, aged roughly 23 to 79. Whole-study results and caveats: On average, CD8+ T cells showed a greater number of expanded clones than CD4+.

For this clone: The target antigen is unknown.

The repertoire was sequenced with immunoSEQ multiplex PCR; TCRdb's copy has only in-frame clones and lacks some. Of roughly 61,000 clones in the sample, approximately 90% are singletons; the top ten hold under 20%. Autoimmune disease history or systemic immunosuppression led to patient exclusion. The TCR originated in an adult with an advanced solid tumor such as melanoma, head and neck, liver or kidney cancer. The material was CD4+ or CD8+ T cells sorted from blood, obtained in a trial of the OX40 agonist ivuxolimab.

CDR3 coding DNA: TGTGCCAGCAGCCAAGTAACGGTAAACGAGCAGTACTTC. This gives the protein CASSQVTVNEQYF. This sequence joins TRBV4-2 and TRBJ2-7; D unresolved. This CDR3 contains 13 residues. V gave up 1 base and J gave up 5 bases, with 9 bases separating them. The germline CDR1 and CDR2 sequences are LGHNA and YNFKEQ.